The 11 T cell receptor beta chains given below trace back to one sample, sequenced in a study of shared clonotypes between healthy human individuals. Clones were sequenced by immunoSEQ multiplex PCR, and TCRdb holds only the in-frame ones, with some missing. The sample lists roughly 2.5 million clones, just over 90% seen once, with about 0.13% in the top ten. Sequencing used naive CD4+ T cells sorted from blood. The subset: CD45RA+ positively selected. These receptors all come from a man younger than 35 in good health.

The gene calls are TRBV10-3 and TRBJ2-7; TRBD1 or TRBD2 may be the D gene (5 bases each). The germline CDR1 and CDR2 sequences are ENHRY and SYGVKD. The CDR3 consists of 15 residues. V dropped 6 bases and J dropped 2 bases, with 17 bases sitting between them. The CDR3 here is CAISEGETNTYEQYF. The CDR3 nucleotides are TGTGCCATCAGCGAAGGGGAGACAAATACCTACGAGCAGTACTTC.

The chain combines TRBV10-2 with TRBJ2-3, with 14 bases fitting TRBD2. Trimming cost V 2 bases and J 8 bases; bases outside gene matches: 9. CDR1 is WSHSY, CDR2 SAAADI, per germline. The CDR3 length is 17 residues. CDR3 nucleotide sequence: TGCGCCAGCAGTGAGCCCCAGACTAGCGGGAGGGCCTCTACGCAGTATTTT. Amino acids: CASSEPQTSGRASTQYF.

A remark on this clone: The same CDR3 is also encoded by other DNA sequences in this sample. The V gene is TRBV5-1, the J gene TRBJ1-1, with 7 bases aligning to TRBD1. Germline V CDR1 and CDR2: SGHRS, YFSETQ. The CDR3 totals 14 residues. J lost 2 bases, V lost 4 bases, and 5 bases had no gene match. The chain's CDR3 is CASSGTGANTEAFF. The CDR3 DNA is TGCGCCAGCAGCGGCACAGGGGCCAACACTGAAGCTTTCTTT.

Here the CDR3 reads CASSPRGLAGSQETQYF. CDR3 nucleotide sequence: TGTGCCAGCAGCCCGAGAGGACTAGCGGGCAGTCAAGAGACCCAGTACTTC. The V call is TRBV9, the J call TRBJ2-5; TRBD2 aligns across 11 bases. The CDR3 consists of 17 residues. CDR1 and CDR2 (germline): SGDLS, YYNGEE. J was trimmed by 2 bases and V by 4 bases; bases with no gene match: 10.

V usage is TRBV4-3 and J usage is TRBJ1-4, with 10 positions matching TRBD1. V lost 4 bases, J lost 8 bases, and 16 bases stayed unmatched. The germline CDR1 and CDR2 sequences are LGHNA and YSLEER. The CDR3 runs to 18 residues. The CDR3 sequence is CASSLYWGQGSSGEKLFF. The CDR3 DNA reads TGCGCCAGCAGCCTCTATTGGGGACAGGGGAGTTCGGGGGAAAAACTGTTTTTT.

This chain links TRBV30 with TRBJ1-2; D is unresolved. Germline lookup yields CDR1 GTSNPN and CDR2 SVGIG (reference sequence). This CDR3 region has 14 residues. V was trimmed by 4 bases and J by 5 bases, leaving 17 bases between them. In DNA, the CDR3 is TGTGCCTGGAACCCCCCGACGGACCCATATGGCTACACCTTC. Amino acids: CAWNPPTDPYGYTF.

The rearrangement links TRBV29-1 to TRBJ1-2; D is perhaps TRBD1 (6 bases). V was cut by 7 bases and J by 5 bases, with 17 bases left in between. CDR3 length: 13 residues. The germline V gene has CDR1 SQVTM and CDR2 ANQGSEA. The CDR3 DNA reads as TGCAGCGATACTCAGGGGACTGATTATGGCTACACCTTC. It encodes CSDTQGTDYGYTF.

This chain connects TRBV5-8 to TRBJ1-2, with unresolved D. The V gene lost 4 bases and the J gene lost 8 bases, with 15 bases spanning the gap. The CDR3 contains 13 residues. In germline, CDR1 is SGHTS, CDR2 YDEGEE. CDR3 coding DNA: TGTGCCAGCAGCCCCCTGTTCGTCGACGGCTACACCTTC. Translation gives CASSPLFVDGYTF.

The chain combines TRBV10-3 with TRBJ1-5, with D unclear. The germline CDR1 and CDR2 sequences are ENHRY and SYGVKD. CDR3 length: 12 residues. The V end lost 2 bases, the J end lost 8 bases, and 7 bases lay between the germline ends. In DNA form, the CDR3 reads TGTGCCATCAGTGAGGTTGCAGAGCCCCAGCATTTT. Protein: CAISEVAEPQHF.

Details on this clone: A junction end diverges from the germline sequence, so it may reflect a read error. This chain uses TRBV7-7 with TRBJ2-1; TRBD1 matches 7 bases. CDR1 is SSHAT, CDR2 FNYEAQ, per germline (reference sequence). This CDR3 comprises 14 residues. CDR3 protein: CASSLETGIGEQFF. CDR3 DNA sequence: TGTGCTAGCAGCTTAGAGACAGGGATTGGCGAGCAGTTCTTC.

The chain combines TRBV7-2 with TRBJ1-1, with D perhaps TRBD1 (5 bases). Germline CDR1 and CDR2: SGHTA and FQGNSA. Trimming took 5 bases from V and 1 from J, leaving 14 bases between them. This CDR3 has 15 amino acids. The CDR3, as DNA: TGTGCCAGCAGCATGACCGGGACGGCGAACACTGAAGCTTTCTTT. Amino acids: CASSMTGTANTEAFF.